The 14 T cell receptor beta chains below come from one sample, sequenced in a study of T cells in localized non-small cell lung cancer. This table comes from immunoSEQ multiplex PCR, and its TCRdb copy is limited to in-frame clones, with some not included. The sample records about 1,600 clones, around 25% being singletons. The sample in question was normal lung tissue next to the tumor, obtained before any cancer treatment. The origin of the receptors is a female donor of 60 years or more with stage I squamous cell lung carcinoma.

A few counts support this clone. The chain is built from TRBV19 and TRBJ2-6; 7 bases line up with TRBD2. Trimming cost V 2 bases and J 2 bases; bases outside gene matches: 9. The CDR3 sequence is 18 residues long. Germline V lookup: CDR1 LNHDA, CDR2 SQIVND (reference sequence). In DNA, the CDR3 is TGTGCCAGTAGTATACTCCGCCCCGGGGGGACTGGGGCCAACGTCCTGACTTTC. Translating gives CASSILRPGGTGANVLTF.

By share, this clone ranks as large (0.1 to 1%). The V call is TRBV6-1, the J call TRBJ1-4; weak D call: TRBD1 (5 bases). CDR3 length: 17 residues. V lost 1 base, J lost 0 bases, and 12 bases lay in between. Germline values: CDR1 MNHNS, CDR2 SASEGT. CDR3 sequence: CASSEDLGDATNEKLFF. As DNA, the CDR3 is TGTGCCAGCAGTGAAGATCTGGGGGACGCAACTAATGAAAAACTGTTTTTT.

There are a few counts of this clone. The gene calls are TRBV6-8 and TRBJ2-1; D is uncertain. V lost 0 bases and J lost 0, with 12 bases in between. CDR3 length: 17 residues. The germline CDR1 and CDR2 sequences are MNHGY and SAAAGT. The CDR3 loop reads CASSYSPRISSYNEQFF. As DNA, the CDR3 is TGTGCCAGCAGTTACTCGCCCAGAATCAGCTCCTACAATGAGCAGTTCTTC.

The chain recombines TRBV23-1 with TRBJ2-5; D possibly corresponds to TRBD2 (5 bases). TRBV23-1 counts as an open reading frame of uncertain function. This CDR3 is built from 18 residues. V was clipped by 1 base and J by 5 bases, with 23 bases between them. The CDR3 DNA reads TGCGCCAGCAGTCAATTCGTTCCCTGGCCACTAGGGAAGGAGACCCAGTACTTC. Its translation: CASSQFVPWPLGKETQYF.

This clone was picked up a small number of times. The V and J genes are TRBV9 and TRBJ2-3; 8 bases align to TRBD1. The V segment lost 8 bases and the J segment 0 bases; nucleotides outside the gene matches: 5. The CDR3 has 14 residues. Germline V gene sequence: CDR1 SGDLS, CDR2 YYNGEE. Written as DNA, the CDR3 is TGTGCCAGTCGGGGGACAGGTAGCACAGATACGCAGTATTTT. Translating gives CASRGTGSTDTQYF.

The chain recombines TRBV9 with TRBJ1-1; D possibly corresponds to TRBD1 (5 bases). Trimming removed 7 bases at V and 4 bases at J, with 14 bases between. The germline CDR1 and CDR2 sequences are SGDLS and YYNGEE. The CDR3 is 13 amino acids. This CDR3 reads CASGEGSATEAFF. CDR3 bases: TGTGCCAGCGGGGAGGGGTCGGCCACTGAAGCTTTCTTT.

By frequency in the sample, this clone is medium-sized. The chain recombines TRBV9 with TRBJ2-2; D gene uncertain. CDR1 SGDLS and CDR2 YYNGEE come from the germline V gene. This CDR3 region has 15 residues. Trimming removed 7 bases at V and 5 bases at J, with 18 bases between. CDR3 nucleotides: TGTGCCAGCCAAGCAACCAGTACGAGAACCGGGGAGCTGTTTTTT. Its protein product is CASQATSTRTGELFF.

This chain connects TRBV12-5 to TRBJ2-7; D may be TRBD2 (6 bases). CDR1 LGHNT and CDR2 FRNRAP come from the germline V gene. Between the trimmed V and J ends, which lost 3 bases and 3 bases, there was a span of 12 bases. The CDR3 covers 14 residues. CDR3 DNA: TGTGCTAGTGGTTTCGGGGGAACCAGCTACGAGCAGTACTTC. Translating gives CASGFGGTSYEQYF.

This clone turned up a few times. This chain connects TRBV5-1 to TRBJ2-7; tentative D call: TRBD1 (6 bases). V lost 3 bases and J lost 2, with 12 bases in between. The germline V gene encodes CDR1 SGHRS and CDR2 YFSETQ. The CDR3 consists of 14 residues. CDR3 in DNA: TGCGCCAGCAGCTCTCGGACAGATACCTACGAGCAGTACTTC. This gives the protein CASSSRTDTYEQYF.

This clone was counted only a few times. This chain connects TRBV9 to TRBJ2-3; tentatively, D is TRBD1 (5 bases). CDR1 is SGDLS and CDR2 is YYNGEE in the germline V gene. Trimming removed 8 bases from V and 2 bases from J, with 12 bases in between. The CDR3 is made up of 13 amino acids. The CDR3 region is CASSRAFTDTQYF. Here the CDR3 DNA reads TGTGCCAGTTCCAGGGCTTTCACAGATACGCAGTATTTT.

The chain uses TRBV19 and TRBJ2-3; D unresolved. Germline V CDR1 and CDR2: LNHDA, SQIVND (reference sequence). With 7 bases removed from V and 8 bases from J, the gap between germline ends came to 13 bases. CDR3 length: 12 amino acids. CDR3 nucleotides: TGTGCCAGTACCCTATATGACGGTACGCAGTATTTT. This sequence encodes CASTLYDGTQYF.

This clone was counted between two and nine times. The chain links TRBV7-5 to TRBJ2-1. TRBV7-5 is given as a pseudogene. The CDR3 extends over 14 amino acids. DNA of the CDR3: TGTGCCAGCAGCCTACACGGACGGGTAAATGAGCAGTTCTTC. Translated: CASSLHGRVNEQFF.

V and J are TRBV6-8 and TRBJ2-7; TRBD1 aligns across 10 bases. With V trimmed by 5 bases and J by 3 bases, 7 bases remained unmatched. Germline loops: CDR1 MNHGY, CDR2 SAAAGT. The length of the CDR3 is 15 residues. CDR3 DNA sequence: TGTGCCAGCAGTAAAGATGGGACAGGGGACTACGAGCAGTACTTC. Its translation is CASSKDGTGDYEQYF.

This chain connects TRBV30 to TRBJ1-2, with D possibly being TRBD1 (5 bases). With 7 bases removed from V and 3 bases from J, the gap between germline ends came to 24 bases. The CDR3 has 16 residues. Germline CDR1 reads GTSNPN; CDR2 reads SVGIG (reference sequence). CDR3 region: CASNSRPIVGDYGYTF. As DNA, the CDR3 is TGTGCCTCCAACTCTAGGCCTATTGTGGGGGACTATGGCTACACCTTC. The complete variable domain, with remaining parts taken from reference TRBV30 and TRBJ1-2, reads SQTIHQWPATLVQPVGSPLSLECTVEGTSNPNLYWYRQAAGRGLQLLFYSVGIGQISSEVPQNLSASRPQDRQFILSSKKLLLSDSGFYLCASNSRPIVGDYGYTFGSGTRLTVV.